This is a list of T cell receptor beta chains from one sample in a study of early T cells in non-severe SARS-CoV-2 infection. TCRdb passed the 5' RACE reads through MiXCR, listing each CDR3 protein once. Here the sample spans fewer than 25,000 distinct CDR3 sequences, around 5.8% being singletons. The material was whole blood, obtained at baseline. Receptors were obtained from an adult who was a healthcare worker with PCR-confirmed SARS-CoV-2 infection or an uninfected control (not recorded which). Each CDR3 is given with its conserved first and last residue. A D gene is named only where the DNA matches it firmly. Clone size is shown for a subset of rows, as once, few, many or a class of expanded clone.

V gene: TRBV6-2/TRBV6-3
D gene: TRBD1
J gene: TRBJ2-7
CDR3 length: 15
clone size: .
CDR3 DNA: TGTGCCAGCAGTACTTTGACAGGGTATGGTTACGAGCAGTACTTC
CDR3 protein: CASSTLTGYGYEQYF

V gene: TRBV11-2
D gene: .
J gene: TRBJ1-1
CDR3 length: 14
clone size: few
CDR3 DNA: TGTGCCAGCAGCTTTAGTGCGGGGAACACTGAAGCTTTCTTT
CDR3 protein: CASSFSAGNTEAFF

V gene: TRBV4-1
D gene: .
J gene: TRBJ2-7
CDR3 length: 15
clone size: many
CDR3 DNA: TGCGCCAGCAGCCAAGAGAGGGGGGGGGCCTACGAGCAGTACTTC
CDR3 protein: CASSQERGGAYEQYF

V gene: TRBV12-3/TRBV12-4
D gene: TRBD1
J gene: TRBJ1-6
CDR3 length: 14
clone size: .
CDR3 DNA: TGTGCCAGCAGCGTTACAGGGGTGAAATCACCCCTCCACTTT
CDR3 protein: CASSVTGVKSPLHF

V gene: TRBV24-1
D gene: .
J gene: TRBJ2-5
CDR3 length: 11
clone size: many
CDR3 DNA: TGTGCCACCAGTCTAGGCGGGACCCAGTACTTC
CDR3 protein: CATSLGGTQYF

V gene: TRBV27
D gene: TRBD2
J gene: TRBJ2-1
CDR3 length: 16
clone size: few
CDR3 DNA: TGTGCCAGCAGTTTCACTAGCGGGGCTGTTGCTGATGAGCAGTTCTTC
CDR3 protein: CASSFTSGAVADEQFF

V gene: TRBV18
D gene: TRBD1
J gene: TRBJ2-7
CDR3 length: 14
clone size: many
CDR3 DNA: TGTGCCAGCTCCCCCGGGACAGGGGTCTACGAGCAGTACTTC
CDR3 protein: CASSPGTGVYEQYF

V gene: TRBV7-9
D gene: .
J gene: TRBJ2-3
CDR3 length: 14
clone size: many
CDR3 DNA: TGTGCCAGCAGCTTCGGACCGCGCACAGATACGCAGTATTTT
CDR3 protein: CASSFGPRTDTQYF

V gene: TRBV30
D gene: TRBD2
J gene: TRBJ2-4
CDR3 length: 14
clone size: few
CDR3 DNA: TGTGCCTGGAGTGAAGCGGGGACCAAAAACATTCAGTACTTC
CDR3 protein: CAWSEAGTKNIQYF

V gene: TRBV9
D gene: .
J gene: TRBJ1-6
CDR3 length: 15
clone size: .
CDR3 DNA: TGTGCCAGCAGCGGACGGGACGGTGGTAATTCACCCCTCCACTTT
CDR3 protein: CASSGRDGGNSPLHF